This entry lists 6 T cell receptor beta chains sequenced from one sample in a study of OX40 agonist ivuxolimab in advanced cancers. Libraries were constructed by the immunoSEQ multiplex PCR assay. The table was pulled from immuneACCESS by TCRdb, which kept in-frame rearrangements only. Such tables lose some clones; where checked, under half of the loss comes from unresolved V genes, and the rest has no known cause. In all, the sample holds roughly 40,000 clones, and 82% of those were seen once. The ten top clones hold 1.8% of the sample. The material sequenced was CD4+ or CD8+ T cells sorted from blood, taken in a trial of the OX40 agonist ivuxolimab. These receptor sequences come from an adult with an advanced solid tumor such as melanoma, head and neck, liver or kidney cancer.

In its sample, this clone was seen once. This sequence joins TRBV2 and TRBJ2-1; D not resolved. The V and J ends lost 7 bases and 9 bases respectively, with 13 bases between them. Germline V lookup: CDR1 SNHLY, CDR2 FYNNEI. The CDR3 covers 12 residues. Here the CDR3 reads CASKAGPLEQFF. The CDR3 nucleotides read TGTGCCAGCAAGGCCGGTCCCCTTGAGCAGTTCTTC.

The chain's CDR3 is CASSQDFGGAWDEQFF. CDR3 sequence (DNA): TGCGCCAGCAGCCAAGATTTCGGGGGGGCCTGGGATGAGCAGTTCTTC. The gene calls are TRBV4-3 and TRBJ2-1, with 8 bases identical to TRBD2. Germline CDR1 reads LGHNA; CDR2 reads YSLEER. The junction had 9 bases not matched to a gene; V was cut back by 0 bases and J by 8 bases. This CDR3 comprises 16 residues.

This clone has only one observation. V usage is TRBV7-2 and J usage is TRBJ1-5; a possible D gene is TRBD1 (5 bases). The germline gives CDR1 SGHTA, CDR2 FQGNSA. V lost 3 bases to trimming and J lost 2 bases, with 11 bases between them. This CDR3 spans 15 amino acids. The DNA for the CDR3 is TGTGCCAGCAGCTTTGGGGGACCGGGCAATCAGCCCCAGCATTTT. Translation gives CASSFGGPGNQPQHF. Using reference TRBV7-2 and TRBJ1-5 for the parts outside the CDR3, the full variable domain is GAGVSQSPSNKVTEKGKDVELRCDPISGHTALYWYRQSLGQGLEFLIYFQGNSAPDKSGLPSDRFSAERTGGSVSTLTIQRTQQEDSAVYLCASSFGGPGNQPQHFGDGTRLSIL.

V and J are TRBV7-2 and TRBJ1-1, with D possibly TRBD1 on 6 matching bases. The length of the CDR3 is 12 residues. Germline loops: CDR1 SGHTA, CDR2 FQGNSA. Trimming stripped 8 bases from V and 0 bases from J, with 7 bases between. CDR3 sequence: CASGQLNTEAFF. The CDR3 DNA reads as TGTGCCAGCGGACAGTTGAACACTGAAGCTTTCTTT. Full variable domain (missing parts from reference TRBV7-2 and TRBJ1-1): GAGVSQSPSNKVTEKGKDVELRCDPISGHTALYWYRQSLGQGLEFLIYFQGNSAPDKSGLPSDRFSAERTGGSVSTLTIQRTQQEDSAVYLCASGQLNTEAFFGQGTRLTVV.

The V and J genes are TRBV7-2 and TRBJ1-1; TRBD1 matches 7 bases. The CDR3 has 15 amino acids. Unmatched junction bases numbered 9, after V lost 5 bases and J lost 3 bases. From germline, CDR1 is SGHTA and CDR2 FQGNSA. Here the CDR3 DNA reads TGTGCCAGCAGCCCTAGAGGGGGCTGGGACACTGAAGCTTTCTTT. This codes for CASSPRGGWDTEAFF.

As to this clone: The junction does not match germline at one end; this may be a read error. The chain joins TRBV7-7 to TRBJ2-2; 8 bases are a match to TRBD1. CDR3 length: 16 amino acids. The germline gives CDR1 SSHAT, CDR2 FNYEAQ (reference sequence). The CDR3: CASSPGQAVNTGELFF. The DNA of the CDR3 is TGTGCTAGCAGCCCGGGACAGGCTGTGAACACCGGGGAGCTGTTTTTT.